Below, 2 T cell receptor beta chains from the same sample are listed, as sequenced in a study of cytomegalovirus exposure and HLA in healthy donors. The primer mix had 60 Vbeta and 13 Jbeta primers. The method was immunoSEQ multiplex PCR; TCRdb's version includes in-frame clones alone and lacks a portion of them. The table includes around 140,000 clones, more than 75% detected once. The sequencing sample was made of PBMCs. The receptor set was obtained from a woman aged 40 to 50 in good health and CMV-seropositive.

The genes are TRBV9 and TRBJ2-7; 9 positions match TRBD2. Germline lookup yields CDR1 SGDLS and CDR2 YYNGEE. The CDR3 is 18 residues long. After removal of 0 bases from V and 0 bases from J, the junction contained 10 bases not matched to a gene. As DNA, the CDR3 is TGTGCCAGCAGCGTAGGAGCGGGAGCGGGAGGTTTCTCCTACGAGCAGTACTTC. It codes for CASSVGAGAGGFSYEQYF.

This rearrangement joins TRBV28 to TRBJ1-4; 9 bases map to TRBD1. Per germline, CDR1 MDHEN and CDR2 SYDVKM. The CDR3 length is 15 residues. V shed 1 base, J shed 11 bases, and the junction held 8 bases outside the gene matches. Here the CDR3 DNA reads TGTGCCAGCAGTTTATTGGGGCTACAGGGGGCGAAACTGTTTTTT. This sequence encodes CASSLLGLQGAKLFF.